One and the same sample provided the 7 T cell receptor beta chains below, sequenced in a study of Graves' ophthalmopathy and Graves' hyperthyroidism. As the template, RNA transcripts were used to amplify TCR beta CDR3 regions. HTBI primers were used in a first-round RT-PCR, which preceded a second-round multiplex PCR. TCRdb re-called the multiplex PCR reads through MiXCR, storing one row per CDR3 protein. The sample yields 620,000 or so distinct CDR3 sequences, 22% seen once. Specimen: peripheral blood. These receptors originate from a woman aged 18-30 years with stable Graves' hyperthyroidism. Some clones in this sample may be carry-over from other donors' samples.

In the case of this clonotype: This may be a read error, as it is one base from a much larger clone. The chain links TRBV5-1 to TRBJ2-5; TRBD2 is a possible D gene (6 bases). This CDR3 contains 14 residues. Germline CDR1 SGHRS, CDR2 YFSETQ. Trimming pared 5 bases from V and 2 bases from J, leaving 13 bases between. The DNA for the CDR3 is TGCGCCAGCAGTTTCCGGGGGATACAAGAGACCCAGTACTTC. Its protein is CASSFRGIQETQYF.

This clonotype was counted at least ten times. This chain uses TRBV12-3 or TRBV12-4 with TRBJ1-6, with D uncertain. Trimming removed 8 bases at V and 7 bases at J, with 15 bases between. The CDR3 has 14 amino acids. CDR3 nucleotides: TGTGCCAGCGCCCGAAGGCAGGAGAATTCACCCCTCCACTTT. Translated, it gives CASARRQENSPLHF.

This clonotype occurred a few times. Given a much more abundant clone one base away, this may be a read error. The V call is TRBV7-3, the J call TRBJ1-1; TRBD1 aligns across 9 bases. The germline gives CDR1 SGHTA, CDR2 FQGTGA. CDR3 length: 15 amino acids. CDR3 bases: TGTGCCAGCAGCAAACAGGGGGCGCGGAACACTGAAGCTTGCTTT. Amino acid sequence: CASSKQGARNTEACF.

This clonotype has more than one count but fewer than ten. The V call is TRBV5-6, the J call TRBJ1-5, with 8 bases that match TRBD1. Per germline, CDR1 SGHDT and CDR2 YYEEEE. With V trimmed by 4 bases and J by 2 bases, 8 bases remained unmatched. The CDR3 is 16 residues long. The CDR3 DNA reads as TGTGCCAGCAGCGGGGGGACAGGACAGCGCAATCAGCCCCAGCATTTT. It codes for CASSGGTGQRNQPQHF.

The chain employs TRBV15 and TRBJ2-7; tentatively, D is TRBD1 or TRBD2 (5 bases each). CDR1 and CDR2 (germline): LNHNV, YYDKDF (reference sequence). The length of the CDR3 is 16 residues. V gave up 0 bases and J gave up 5 bases, with 17 bases separating them. For the CDR3, the DNA is TGTGCCACCAGCAGAGACAGGACCCCAGGGAGCCACGAGCAGTACTTC. As protein: CATSRDRTPGSHEQYF.

The chain carries TRBV12-3 or TRBV12-4 and TRBJ2-5; no firm D call. V lost 2 bases and J lost 5, with 12 bases in between. The CDR3 covers 14 residues. The CDR3 DNA follows: TGTGCCAGCAGTTTAAGAGCTAGTAGCGAGACCCAGTACTTC. It is translated as CASSLRASSETQYF.

Many counts were recorded for this clonotype. The genes are TRBV6-1 and TRBJ1-1; a weak D match, TRBD1 (6 bases). Trimming left V 5 bases short and J 4 bases short, with 14 bases between. CDR1 and CDR2 from the germline V gene are MNHNS and SASEGT. The CDR3 is 14 residues long. The CDR3 region is CASSKPGERTEAFF. Written as DNA, the CDR3 is TGTGCCAGCAGTAAACCAGGGGAACGCACTGAAGCTTTCTTT.